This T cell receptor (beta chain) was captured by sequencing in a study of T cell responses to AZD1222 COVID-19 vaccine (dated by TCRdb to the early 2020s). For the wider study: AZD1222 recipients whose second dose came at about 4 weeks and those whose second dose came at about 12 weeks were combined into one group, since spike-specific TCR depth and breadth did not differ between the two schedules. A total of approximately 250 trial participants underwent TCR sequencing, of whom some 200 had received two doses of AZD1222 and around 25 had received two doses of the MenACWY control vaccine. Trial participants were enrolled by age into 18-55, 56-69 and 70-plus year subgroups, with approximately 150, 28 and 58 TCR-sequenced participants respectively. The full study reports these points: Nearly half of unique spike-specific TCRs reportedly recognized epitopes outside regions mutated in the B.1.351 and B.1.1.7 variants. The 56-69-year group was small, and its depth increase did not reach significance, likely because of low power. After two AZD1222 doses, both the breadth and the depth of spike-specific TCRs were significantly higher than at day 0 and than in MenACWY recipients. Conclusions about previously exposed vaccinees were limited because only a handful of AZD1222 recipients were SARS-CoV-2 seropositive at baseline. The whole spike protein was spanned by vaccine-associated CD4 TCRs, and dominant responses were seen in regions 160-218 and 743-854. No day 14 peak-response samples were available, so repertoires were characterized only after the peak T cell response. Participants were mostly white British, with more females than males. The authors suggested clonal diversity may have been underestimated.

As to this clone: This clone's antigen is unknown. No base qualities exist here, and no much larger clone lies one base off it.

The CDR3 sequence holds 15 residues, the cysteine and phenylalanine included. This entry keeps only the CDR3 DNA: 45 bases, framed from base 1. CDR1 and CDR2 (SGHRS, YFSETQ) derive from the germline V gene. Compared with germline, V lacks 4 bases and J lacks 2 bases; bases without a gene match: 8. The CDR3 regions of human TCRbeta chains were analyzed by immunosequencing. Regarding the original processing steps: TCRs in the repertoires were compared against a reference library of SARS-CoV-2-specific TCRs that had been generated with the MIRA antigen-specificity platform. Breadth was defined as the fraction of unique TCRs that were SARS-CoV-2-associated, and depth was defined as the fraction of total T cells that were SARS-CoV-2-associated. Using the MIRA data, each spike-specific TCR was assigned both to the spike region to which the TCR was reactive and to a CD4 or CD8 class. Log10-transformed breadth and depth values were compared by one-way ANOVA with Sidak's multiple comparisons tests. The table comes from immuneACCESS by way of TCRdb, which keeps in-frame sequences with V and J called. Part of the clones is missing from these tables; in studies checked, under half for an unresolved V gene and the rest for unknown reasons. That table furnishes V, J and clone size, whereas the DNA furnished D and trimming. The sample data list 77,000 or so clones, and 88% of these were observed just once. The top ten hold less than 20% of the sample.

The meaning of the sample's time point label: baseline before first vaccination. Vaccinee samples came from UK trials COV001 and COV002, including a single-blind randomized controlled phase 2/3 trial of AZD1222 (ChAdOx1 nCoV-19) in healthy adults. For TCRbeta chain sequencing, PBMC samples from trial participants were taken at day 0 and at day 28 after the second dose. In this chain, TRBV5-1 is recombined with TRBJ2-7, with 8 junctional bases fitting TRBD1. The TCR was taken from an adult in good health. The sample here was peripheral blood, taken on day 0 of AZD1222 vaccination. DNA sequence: TGCGCCAGCAGCCCCCGGACAGGGAGTCCCTACGAGCAGTACTTC. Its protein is CASSPRTGSPYEQYF. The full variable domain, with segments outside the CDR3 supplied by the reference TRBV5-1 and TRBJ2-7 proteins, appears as KAGVTQTPRYLIKTRGQQVTLSCSPISGHRSVSWYQQTPGQGLQFLFEYFSETQRNKGNFPGRFSGRQFSNSRSEMNVSTLELGDSALYLCASSPRTGSPYEQYFGPGTRLTVT.